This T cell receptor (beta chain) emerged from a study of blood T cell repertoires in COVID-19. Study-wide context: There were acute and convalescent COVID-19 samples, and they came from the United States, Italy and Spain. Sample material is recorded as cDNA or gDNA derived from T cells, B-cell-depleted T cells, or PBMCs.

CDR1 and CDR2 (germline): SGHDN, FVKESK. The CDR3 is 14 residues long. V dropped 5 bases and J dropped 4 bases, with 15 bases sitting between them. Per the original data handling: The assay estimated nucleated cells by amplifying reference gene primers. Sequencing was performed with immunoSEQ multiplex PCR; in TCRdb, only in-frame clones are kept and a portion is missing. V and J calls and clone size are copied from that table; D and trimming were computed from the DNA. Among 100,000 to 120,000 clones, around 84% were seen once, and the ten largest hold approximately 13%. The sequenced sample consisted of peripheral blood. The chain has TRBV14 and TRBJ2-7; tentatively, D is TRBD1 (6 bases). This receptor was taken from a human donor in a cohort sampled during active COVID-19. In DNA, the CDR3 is TGTGCCAGCAGCGCTCAGGGGCTGGGGTACGAGCAGTACTTC. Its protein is CASSAQGLGYEQYF.